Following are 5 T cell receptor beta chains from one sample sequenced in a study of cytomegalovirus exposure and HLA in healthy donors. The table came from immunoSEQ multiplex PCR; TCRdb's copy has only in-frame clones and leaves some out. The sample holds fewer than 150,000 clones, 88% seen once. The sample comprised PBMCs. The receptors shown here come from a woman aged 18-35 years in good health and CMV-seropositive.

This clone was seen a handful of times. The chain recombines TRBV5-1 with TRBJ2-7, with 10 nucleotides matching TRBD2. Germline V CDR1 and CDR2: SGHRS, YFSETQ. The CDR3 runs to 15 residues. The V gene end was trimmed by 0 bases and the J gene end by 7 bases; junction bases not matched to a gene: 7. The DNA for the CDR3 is TGCGCCAGCAGCTTGGTCCTAGCGGGAGCCGAAGAGCAGTACTTC. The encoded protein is CASSLVLAGAEEQYF.

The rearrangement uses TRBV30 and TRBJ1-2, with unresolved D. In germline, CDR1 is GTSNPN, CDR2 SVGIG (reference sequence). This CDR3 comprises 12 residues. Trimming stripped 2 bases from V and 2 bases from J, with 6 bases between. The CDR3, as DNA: TGTGCCTGGAGTTCCTACAACTATGGCTACACCTTC. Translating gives CAWSSYNYGYTF.

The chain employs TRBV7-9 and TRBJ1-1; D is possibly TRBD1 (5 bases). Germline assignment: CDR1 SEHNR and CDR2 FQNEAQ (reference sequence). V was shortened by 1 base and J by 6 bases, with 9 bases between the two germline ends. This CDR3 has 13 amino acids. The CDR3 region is CASSLVRGSEAFF. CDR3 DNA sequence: TGTGCCAGCAGCTTAGTTAGGGGCTCTGAAGCTTTCTTT.

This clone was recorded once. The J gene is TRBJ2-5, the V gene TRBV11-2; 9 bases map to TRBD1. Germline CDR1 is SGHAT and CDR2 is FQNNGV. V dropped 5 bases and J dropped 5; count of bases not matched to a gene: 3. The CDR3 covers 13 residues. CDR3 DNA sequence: TGTGCCAGCAGCAAACAGGGGGCGGAGACCCAGTACTTC. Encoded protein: CASSKQGAETQYF.

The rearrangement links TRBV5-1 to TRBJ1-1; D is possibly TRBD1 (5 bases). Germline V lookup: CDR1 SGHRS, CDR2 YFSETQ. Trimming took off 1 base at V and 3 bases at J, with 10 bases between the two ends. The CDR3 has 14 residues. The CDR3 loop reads CASSLRQGYTEAFF. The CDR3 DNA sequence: TGCGCCAGCAGCTTGCGGCAGGGTTACACTGAAGCTTTCTTT.